This T cell receptor (beta chain) was identified in a study of OX40 agonist ivuxolimab in advanced cancers. General notes on the study: Ivuxolimab, which targeted the costimulatory receptor OX40 (CD134), was an agonistic, fully human IgG2 monoclonal antibody. Intravenous ivuxolimab was administered to patients every 2 weeks at six dose levels: 0.01, 0.1, 0.3, 1.5, 3 and 10 mg/kg. Of the approximately 53 patients in dose escalation, about 20 had hepatocellular carcinoma, some 15 had melanoma, 9 had renal cell carcinoma and 9 had head and neck cancer. The dose-escalation cohort was around 83% male with a mean age of roughly 62 years, ranging from roughly 23 to 85. Patients were allowed to have had prior anti-PD-1, anti-PD-L1 or anti-CTLA-4 therapy, and approximately 40% of the dose-escalation patients had been treated with checkpoint inhibitors. Three dose-escalation patients achieved partial responses, one with hepatocellular carcinoma and two with cutaneous melanoma. The point of sequencing TCRbeta in the periphery was to test whether ivuxolimab changed TCR sequence diversity and drove clonal T-cell expansion. The paper covers the monotherapy dose-escalation part of the phase I ivuxolimab trial, which included N ≈ 50 patients. Beyond this particular receptor, the publication reports: Low levels of normalized T-cell clonal expansion were also seen in some patients who did not respond. At doses from 0.1 to 3.0 mg/kg, clonal expansion was seen in both CD4+ and CD8+ blood T cells between baseline and week 6. After ivuxolimab, more expanded clones were found on average in CD8+ T cells than in CD4+ T cells. The antigen specificity of the clonally expanded peripheral T cells was not determined. In partial responders in the 0.1-3.0 mg/kg groups, normalized peripheral clonal expansion was found to be among the lowest, especially among CD8+ T cells.

Including the terminal cysteine and phenylalanine, the CDR3 comprises 14 residues. Only CDR3 DNA remains: 42 bases, in frame from the first base. The germline V and J ends show losses of 7 bases and 4 bases respectively, and no gene match explains 5 bases of the junction. CDR1 and CDR2, per the germline V gene, are MNHEY and SVGAGI. Patients with a history of autoimmune disease or receiving systemic immunosuppression were excluded from the trial. Peripheral blood for TCR sequencing was collected from all dose cohorts at baseline, on cycle 4 day 1, and on cycle 7 day 1. The samples were taken from a phase I, first-in-human, multicenter, open-label dose-escalation trial of ivuxolimab. Adults with locally advanced or metastatic head and neck squamous cell, hepatocellular, melanoma or renal cell carcinoma were enrolled in the trial. Before TCR sequencing, CD4+ T cells and CD8+ T cells from peripheral blood were sorted into separate populations.

For sequencing of the TCRbeta CDR3 region, genomic DNA was extracted from the sorted cells. TCRbeta CDR3 regions were sequenced using the immunoSEQ Assay. Held by TCRdb, this immuneACCESS table contains in-frame sequences only and omits some clones. Under half of the omission traces to an unresolved V gene where checked; the cause of the rest is unknown. In this sample the table shows approximately 30,000 clones, 75% to 90% of which occur a single time. Around a third of the sample is held by the ten biggest clonotypes. This clone has just one count. Its target antigen remains unknown. No qualities accompany the bases; no much larger clone lies one base away.

Here the chain combines TRBV6-5 and TRBJ2-1; TRBD2 lines up with 9 middle nucleotides. This receptor was obtained from an adult with an advanced solid tumor such as melanoma, head and neck, liver or kidney cancer. The material was CD4+ or CD8+ T cells sorted from blood, obtained in a trial of the OX40 agonist ivuxolimab. CDR3 region: CASTATSGYNEQFF. The DNA sequence follows: TGTGCCAGCACCGCGACTAGCGGATACAATGAGCAGTTCTTC.